This TCR beta chain was sequenced for a study of blood T cell repertoires in COVID-19. Looking at the study overall: Acute and convalescent COVID-19 specimens originated in the United States, Italy and Spain. From T cells, B-cell-depleted T cells, or PBMCs came the material, which was cDNA or gDNA.

In the study's own analysis: Amplified reference gene primers provided the basis for estimating nucleated cell counts. Only in-frame clones appear in the TCRdb table, and some are missing; sequencing was by immunoSEQ multiplex PCR. The V and J calls and clone size are taken from that table; D and trimming were inferred from the DNA. The data hold approximately 190,000 clones, with approximately 90% observed a single time. Germline values: CDR1 LNHDA, CDR2 SQIVND (reference sequence). V lost 6 bases to trimming and J lost 7 bases; unmatched junction nucleotides: 0. The CDR3 is 12 amino acids. The V call is TRBV19, the J call TRBJ1-4; 9 bases are shared with TRBD1. The sequence was collected from a woman aged 40 to 50 who had recovered from COVID-19. Specimen: peripheral blood. In nucleotides, the CDR3 is TGTGCCAGTAGGACAGGGGGTGAAAAACTGTTTTTT. Its translation is CASRTGGEKLFF.